The 10 T cell receptor beta chains given below trace back to one sample, sequenced in a study of CD8 T cells in Susac syndrome. RNA amounts of about 0.45 to 1 ug underwent reverse transcription with random hexamers. MiXCR, applied by TCRdb to the immunoSEQ multiplex PCR reads, yields one record per CDR3 protein. The table has over 150,000 distinct CDR3 sequences, 93% seen once. Material: CD4+ T cells from PBMCs. These receptors were taken from a human donor with multiple sclerosis.

The chain uses TRBV7-2 and TRBJ2-7; 10 bases match TRBD2. Trimming at V came to 5 bases and at J to 1 base, leaving 14 bases not matched to a gene. The CDR3 has 18 residues. CDR1 SGHTA and CDR2 FQGNSA come from the germline V gene. The CDR3 bases are TGTGCCAGCAGCGCCCGGACTAGCGGACCGATCTCATCCTACGAGCAGTACTTC. It translates to CASSARTSGPISSYEQYF. The full variable domain, rest sourced from reference TRBV7-2 and TRBJ2-7, is GAGVSQSPSNKVTEKGKDVELRCDPISGHTALYWYRQSLGQGLEFLIYFQGNSAPDKSGLPSDRFSAERTGGSVSTLTIQRTQQEDSAVYLCASSARTSGPISSYEQYFGPGTRLTVT.

The rearrangement joins TRBV10-3 to TRBJ1-4; TRBD1 might be the D (6 bases). From germline, CDR1 is ENHRY and CDR2 SYGVKD. The CDR3 has 18 residues. V lost 0 bases to trimming and J lost 4 bases, with 18 bases between them. The CDR3 DNA follows: TGTGCCATCAGTGAGTCGAAGGGGGAGAATGGCCTTAATGAAAAACTGTTTTTT. The encoded protein is CAISESKGENGLNEKLFF.

The chain recombines TRBV5-4 with TRBJ1-2; D uncertain. CDR3 length equals 13 residues. V shed 0 bases and J shed 6 bases, with 9 bases lying between them. Per germline, CDR1 SGHNT and CDR2 YYREEE (reference sequence). The CDR3 DNA reads TGTGCCAGCAGCTTGGACGGGAACGATGGCTACACCTTC. Encoded protein: CASSLDGNDGYTF.

Here the CDR3 reads CSVASNGDTEAFF. The CDR3 coding sequence is TGCAGCGTTGCCTCGAATGGGGACACTGAAGCTTTCTTT. The V gene is TRBV29-1, the J gene TRBJ1-1; unclear D gene. The ends were cut back, 4 bases at V and 3 bases at J, with 12 bases in the middle. Germline assignment: CDR1 SQVTM and CDR2 ANQGSEA. There are 13 residues in the CDR3.

The rearrangement joins TRBV20-1 to TRBJ1-1; D is unresolved. Germline CDR1 DFQATT, CDR2 SNEGSKA (reference sequence). V dropped 3 bases and J dropped 1 base, with 9 bases sitting between them. The CDR3 loop spans 13 amino acids. The CDR3 reads CSARDGRNTEAFF. The CDR3 region has the DNA TGCAGTGCTAGGGACGGCCGGAACACTGAAGCTTTCTTT.

J is TRBJ1-6 and V is TRBV20-1; maybe TRBD1 (5 bases). Trimming shortened V by 2 bases and J by 7 bases, and 12 bases separated the two germline ends. There are 14 residues in the CDR3. Germline V gives CDR1 DFQATT, CDR2 SNEGSKA (reference sequence). CDR3 loop: CSARSGTVNSPLHF. The CDR3 DNA reads TGCAGTGCTAGATCCGGGACGGTAAATTCACCCCTCCACTTT.

V usage is TRBV24-1 and J usage is TRBJ2-2, with TRBD1 identical over 9 bases. Germline CDR1 KGHDR, CDR2 SFDVKD. The CDR3 length is 17 residues. V gave up 5 bases and J gave up 6 bases; unmatched junction bases: 12. DNA of the CDR3: TGTGCCACCAGTGCCACACCGGGACAGGGCCAGCCCGGGGAGCTGTTTTTT. Translated, it gives CATSATPGQGQPGELFF.

J is TRBJ2-1 and V is TRBV5-1; TRBD2 aligns across 9 bases. The CDR3 contains 15 residues. V dropped 4 bases and J dropped 10; count of bases not matched to a gene: 12. Germline V gene sequence: CDR1 SGHRS, CDR2 YFSETQ. CDR3 sequence: CASSLPLAGAGEQFF. CDR3 DNA: TGCGCCAGCAGCCTTCCTTTAGCGGGAGCGGGGGAGCAGTTCTTC.

The rearrangement uses TRBV18 and TRBJ2-1; no firm D call. Germline assignment: CDR1 KGHSH and CDR2 LQKENI. This CDR3 comprises 16 residues. Trimming shortened V by 0 bases and J by 3 bases, and 12 bases separated the two germline ends. CDR3 in amino acids: CASSPPGTTLYNEQFF. The CDR3 DNA reads as TGTGCCAGCTCACCACCGGGCACAACCCTCTACAATGAGCAGTTCTTC. Based on the CDR3 plus reference TRBV18 and TRBJ2-1, the full variable domain is NAGVMQNPRHLVRRRGQEARLRCSPMKGHSHVYWYRQLPEEGLKFMVYLQKENIIDESGMPKERFSAEFPKEGPSILRIQQVVRGDSAAYFCASSPPGTTLYNEQFFGPGTRLTVL.

This rearrangement joins TRBV3-1 to TRBJ1-5; D is uncertain. V was cut by 1 base and J by 2 bases, with 9 bases left in between. Germline CDR1 LGHDT, CDR2 YNNKEL (reference sequence). The CDR3 runs to 15 residues. CDR3 sequence reads: CASSQVTSRNQPQHF. Here the CDR3 DNA reads TGTGCCAGCAGCCAAGTGACTTCTCGCAATCAGCCCCAGCATTTT.